The next 20 T cell receptor beta chains were all read from a single sample in a study of vaccination effects on CD4 cells after COVID-19. ViraFEST expansion of antigen-specific CD4+ T cells with viral peptide pools preceded sequencing. Culturing for 10 to 11 days preceded CD4+ T cell isolation. BNT162b2 vaccine or mRNA-1273 vaccine was given to participants in two doses. Their target antigens are unknown. Assay used: immunoSEQ multiplex PCR; TCRdb lists only in-frame clones, some missing. The table records approximately 65,000 clones, around 69% of them present only once. This material consisted of CD4+ T cells from PBMCs cultured with HCoV-229E spike peptides, taken after COVID-19 vaccination. The receptors come from a human donor who received a COVID-19 vaccine.

The chain carries TRBV6-1 and TRBJ2-3, with unresolved D. Per germline, CDR1 MNHNS and CDR2 SASEGT. The CDR3 has 16 residues. The V end was cut by 0 bases, the J end by 2 bases, with 12 bases between. The CDR3 nucleotides read TGTGCCAGCAGTGAAGCGCTCGGCGGATTCACAGATACGCAGTATTTT. Residues: CASSEALGGFTDTQYF.

The rearrangement uses TRBV5-1 and TRBJ2-1; maybe TRBD2 (7 bases). Per the germline V gene, CDR1 is SGHRS and CDR2 is YFSETQ. CDR3 length: 16 residues. Between the trimmed V and J ends, which lost 4 bases and 3 bases, there was a span of 17 bases. CDR3 amino acids: CASSIAAGAGYNEQFF. The CDR3 DNA follows: TGCGCCAGCAGCATTGCTGCGGGGGCTGGCTACAATGAGCAGTTCTTC.

The chain couples TRBV30 to TRBJ2-5; the D is unclear. This CDR3 spans 11 amino acids. CDR1 and CDR2 from the germline V gene are GTSNPN and SVGIG (reference sequence). The V and J ends lost 0 bases and 5 bases respectively, with 4 bases between them. The CDR3 is CAWSVLETQYF. CDR3 nucleotides: TGTGCCTGGAGTGTACTGGAGACCCAGTACTTC.

This chain uses TRBV6-6 with TRBJ2-1; 8 bases are shared with TRBD1. With V trimmed by 6 bases and J by 6 bases, 7 bases remained unmatched. Germline CDR1 and CDR2: MNHNY and SVGAGI (reference sequence). CDR3 length equals 14 residues. CDR3 in DNA: TGTGCCAGCAGAGGACAGGGCGCGGGCAATGAGCAGTTCTTC. Its protein product is CASRGQGAGNEQFF.

CDR3: CASSSYIRTEAFF. DNA for the CDR3: TGTGCCAGCAGCTCCTATATTCGGACTGAAGCTTTCTTT. The chain combines TRBV7-2 with TRBJ1-1, with D hard to call. This CDR3 spans 13 amino acids. V was trimmed by 4 bases and J by 5 bases, leaving 11 bases between them. CDR1 and CDR2 from the germline V gene are SGHTA and FQGNSA. The full variable domain, its missing parts supplied by reference TRBV7-2 and TRBJ1-1, is GAGVSQSPSNKVTEKGKDVELRCDPISGHTALYWYRQSLGQGLEFLIYFQGNSAPDKSGLPSDRFSAERTGGSVSTLTIQRTQQEDSAVYLCASSSYIRTEAFFGQGTRLTVV.

The chain has TRBV5-6 and TRBJ2-5; 7 nucleotides match TRBD2. CDR3 length equals 13 residues. CDR1 and CDR2 (germline): SGHDT, YYEEEE. V shed 5 bases and J 5 bases; nucleotides not matched to a gene: 6. The CDR3 nucleotides are TGTGCCAGCAGAGCGGGGCCGCGGGAGACCCAGTACTTC. Its translation is CASRAGPRETQYF.

The chain has TRBV6-7 and TRBJ2-7, with D perhaps matching TRBD1 (6 bases). TRBV6-7 is flagged as an ORF with uncertain function. The CDR3 runs to 17 residues. Trimming stripped 5 bases from V and 0 bases from J, with 20 bases between. The CDR3 nucleotides are TGTGCCAGCAGTCAGTCAGTCAGGGGTGGAAGCTCCTACGAGCAGTACGTC. This sequence encodes CASSQSVRGGSSYEQYV.

The chain uses TRBV18 and TRBJ1-3; the D gene is possibly TRBD1 (5 bases). Trimming took off 3 bases at V and 0 bases at J, with 15 bases between the two ends. In germline, CDR1 is KGHSH, CDR2 LQKENI. The CDR3 spans 17 residues. The CDR3 DNA reads as TGTGCCAGCTCACCGTCAACCGGGGCCCGCTCTGGAAACACCATATATTTT. Translation gives CASSPSTGARSGNTIYF.

This clone has just a few counts. The J gene is TRBJ2-3, the V gene TRBV5-1; TRBD2 matches at 8 bases. V was pared by 1 base and J by 0 bases, with 4 bases of the junction left unmatched. CDR1 SGHRS and CDR2 YFSETQ come from the germline V gene. This CDR3 has 16 amino acids. The CDR3 loop reads CASSLQLAESTDTQYF. CDR3 bases: TGCGCCAGCAGCTTGCAACTAGCGGAAAGCACAGATACGCAGTATTTT.

This clone was seen only a few times. The genes are TRBV7-2 and TRBJ2-2, with TRBD1 as a possible D gene (6 bases). This CDR3 is 15 amino acids long. The V gene lost 3 bases and the J gene lost 0 bases, with 8 bases spanning the gap. Germline V gives CDR1 SGHTA, CDR2 FQGNSA. The CDR3 bases are TGTGCCAGCAGCTTGGACAGAGCGAACACCGGGGAGCTGTTTTTT. Its translation is CASSLDRANTGELFF.

The rearrangement joins TRBV3-1 (or the pseudogene TRBV3-2) to TRBJ1-3; 7 bases agree with TRBD1. CDR1 is LGHDT and CDR2 is YNNKEL in the germline V gene (reference sequence). The CDR3 contains 15 residues. The J segment lost 4 bases and the V segment lost 5 bases, leaving 8 bases of the junction unmatched. CDR3 DNA: TGTGCCAGCAGCTATGACAGGGATGCGGGAAACACCATATATTTT. Translating gives CASSYDRDAGNTIYF.

V gene TRBV7-3 combines with J gene TRBJ2-2, with D maybe TRBD1 (6 bases). Germline V gene lookup returns CDR1 SGHTA and CDR2 FQGTGA. This CDR3 region has 15 residues. The V gene lost 2 bases and the J gene lost 3 bases, with 10 bases spanning the gap. The CDR3 nucleotides read TGTGCCAGCAGCTTAGCAGGGGCGTACACCGGGGAGCTGTTTTTT. Its translation: CASSLAGAYTGELFF.

This clone has a single count. Within the sample, other DNA sequences also encode this same CDR3. This chain links TRBV30 with TRBJ1-5, with D unresolved. Trimming stripped 3 bases from V and 1 base from J, with 7 bases between. CDR3 length: 13 residues. Germline V lookup: CDR1 GTSNPN, CDR2 SVGIG (reference sequence). CDR3 protein: CAWSSDSNQPQHF. In DNA, the CDR3 is TGTGCCTGGAGCTCGGACAGCAATCAGCCCCAGCATTTT.

The rearrangement joins TRBV7-9 to TRBJ1-4; D is possibly TRBD1 (6 bases). V dropped 5 bases and J dropped 3 bases, with 16 bases sitting between them. Germline CDR1 is SEHNR and CDR2 is FQNEAQ (reference sequence). The CDR3 length is 16 residues. The CDR3 reads CASSLAGGAANEKLFF. As DNA, the CDR3 is TGTGCCAGCAGCCTCGCCGGGGGCGCAGCTAATGAAAAACTGTTTTTT.

J is TRBJ2-5 and V is TRBV7-2, with D hard to call. Trimming removed 5 bases at V and 5 bases at J, with 12 bases between. Per the germline V gene, CDR1 is SGHTA and CDR2 is FQGNSA. The CDR3 has 13 residues. The CDR3 spells CASSAVVGETQYF. CDR3 sequence (DNA): TGTGCCAGCAGCGCAGTGGTCGGGGAGACCCAGTACTTC.

The V gene is TRBV7-3, the J gene TRBJ2-5; D is tentatively TRBD1 or TRBD2 (6 bases each). The germline gives CDR1 SGHTA, CDR2 FQGTGA. The length of the CDR3 is 15 residues. Trimming stripped 5 bases from V and 3 bases from J, with 16 bases between. CDR3: CASSRTGAGEETQYF. The CDR3 DNA is TGTGCCAGCAGCCGGACGGGGGCAGGGGAAGAGACCCAGTACTTC. Looking up the rest from reference TRBV7-3 and TRBJ2-5 gives the full variable domain: GAGVSQTPSNKVTEKGKYVELRCDPISGHTALYWYRQSLGQGPEFLIYFQGTGAADDSGLPNDRFFAVRPEGSVSTLKIQRTERGDSAVYLCASSRTGAGEETQYFGPGTRLLVL.

The chain is built from TRBV5-6 and TRBJ1-1; D is possibly TRBD1 (5 bases). This CDR3 region has 14 residues. V was trimmed by 5 bases and J by 3 bases, leaving 14 bases between them. Germline V gene data show CDR1 as SGHDT and CDR2 as YYEEEE. The CDR3 loop is CASSWRGGDTEAFF. The CDR3 bases are TGTGCCAGCAGTTGGCGTGGGGGGGACACTGAAGCTTTCTTT.

V and J are TRBV7-3 and TRBJ1-6; no clear D gene. Germline CDR1 SGHTA, CDR2 FQGTGA. The CDR3 is 14 residues long. V was cut by 5 bases and J by 9 bases, with 14 bases left in between. Here the CDR3 DNA reads TGTGCCAGCAGCCTCGGGATGTCAGGTTCACCCCTCCACTTT. Residues: CASSLGMSGSPLHF.

The chain recombines TRBV6-4 with TRBJ1-6, with 7 bases lining up with TRBD1. The CDR3 loop spans 13 amino acids. The J segment lost 7 bases and the V segment lost 8 bases, leaving 5 bases of the junction unmatched. Germline values: CDR1 MRHNA, CDR2 SNTAGT. The CDR3 coding sequence is TGTGCCAGCGCTCGGACAGGCAATTCACCCCTCCACTTT. Amino acids: CASARTGNSPLHF.

This clone was seen a few times. The CDR3 coding sequence is TGTGCCAGCAGCTCCGGACAGGGTATTGGCTACACCTTC. Translated: CASSSGQGIGYTF. This chain links TRBV7-3 with TRBJ1-2, with 8 nucleotides matching TRBD1. Per germline, CDR1 SGHTA and CDR2 FQGTGA. The CDR3 is 13 residues long. The trim removed 4 bases at V and 7 bases at J, leaving 5 bases unmatched.